This TCR beta chain was profiled in a study of T cells in Graves' hyperthyroidism and ophthalmopathy. Study findings and constraints: Patients with ophthalmopathy were separated from those with stable hyperthyroidism by a 13 V-J model. Expanded thyroid clonotypes (above 0.001) were mostly also found in blood.

This clonotype was detected a few times. Its target is not known. V trimming: 4 bases; J trimming: 5 bases; junction bases outside the gene matches: 10. The CDR3 sequence is 17 residues long. Each patient was aged 18 to 65 and had newly diagnosed hyperthyroidism of under 2 months' duration. Regions amplified from RNA transcripts were the TCR beta CDR3 regions. During a first-round RT-PCR of the TCR CDR3, the HTBI primer set was used. TCRdb recomputed calls from the multiplex PCR reads with MiXCR, one row per CDR3 protein. The top ten clones hold 30% to 35% of a sample with more than 350,000 distinct CDR3 sequences, more than 12% of them seen once.

Sequenced: blood. The receptor comes from a woman aged 25 to 39 with Graves' hyperthyroidism. The chain joins TRBV12-3 or TRBV12-4 to TRBJ2-3; 12 nucleotides align to TRBD1. The CDR3 DNA is TGTGCCAGCAGTTACAGAGGGACAGGGGGCCTTAGAGATACGCAGTATTTT. It is translated as CASSYRGTGGLRDTQYF.